This TCR beta chain was sequenced for a study of T-cell reconstitution after alpha-beta-depleted transplantation in children. General study points: Expanded graft clones numbering several hundred reportedly gave rise to alpha-beta T cells about two months after transplant.

Unique molecular identifiers were used to barcode this TCRbeta library. TCRdb fed the PCR reads into MiXCR, producing one record per CDR3 protein. Of about a million distinct CDR3 sequences in the sample, about 29% were seen once. The germline V and J ends were trimmed by 6 bases and 9 bases, with 22 bases remaining between them. The V gene's germline CDR1 is DFQATT and CDR2 SNEGSKA (reference sequence). This CDR3 spans 14 amino acids. In this sample, this clonotype turned up a few times. Its target is unknown. The chain is built from TRBV20-1 and TRBJ2-3; D may be TRBD2 (5 bases). This receptor was obtained from a boy in the first two years of life who had a stem cell transplant for SCID, so the T cells may come from the graft donor. The source material was PBMCs, mostly from graft donor cells, sampled 360 days after TCRalphabeta/CD19-depleted stem cell transplant. CDR3 DNA: TGCAGTGCCCGCCAAGGGAGTACTCCGGCAACGCAGTATTTT. Protein sequence: CSARQGSTPATQYF.